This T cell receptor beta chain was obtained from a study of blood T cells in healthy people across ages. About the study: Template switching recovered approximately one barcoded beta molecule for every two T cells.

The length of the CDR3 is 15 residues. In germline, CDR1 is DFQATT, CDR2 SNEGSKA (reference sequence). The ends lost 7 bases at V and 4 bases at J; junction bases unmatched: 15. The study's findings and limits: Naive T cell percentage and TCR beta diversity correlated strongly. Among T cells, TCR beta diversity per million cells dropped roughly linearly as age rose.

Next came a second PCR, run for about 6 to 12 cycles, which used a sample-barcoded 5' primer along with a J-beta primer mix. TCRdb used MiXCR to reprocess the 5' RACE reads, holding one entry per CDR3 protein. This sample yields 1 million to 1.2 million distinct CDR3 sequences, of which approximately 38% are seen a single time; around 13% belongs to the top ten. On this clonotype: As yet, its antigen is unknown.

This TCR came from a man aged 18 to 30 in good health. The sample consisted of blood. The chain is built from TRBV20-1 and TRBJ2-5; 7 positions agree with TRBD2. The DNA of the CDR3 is TGCAGTGTCGCCCGCGCAAGTAGGGAGGGAGAGACCCAGTACTTC. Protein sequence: CSVARASREGETQYF.